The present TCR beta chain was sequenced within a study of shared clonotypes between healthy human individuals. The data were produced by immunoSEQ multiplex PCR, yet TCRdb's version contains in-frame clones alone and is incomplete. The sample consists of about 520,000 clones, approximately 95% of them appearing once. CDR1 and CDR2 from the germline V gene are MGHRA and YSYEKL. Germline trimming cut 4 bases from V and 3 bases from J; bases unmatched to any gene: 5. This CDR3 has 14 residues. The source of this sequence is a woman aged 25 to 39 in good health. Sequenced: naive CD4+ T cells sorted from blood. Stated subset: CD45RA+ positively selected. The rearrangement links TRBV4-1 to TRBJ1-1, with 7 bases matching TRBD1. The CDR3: CASSPPQGDTEAFF. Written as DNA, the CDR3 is TGCGCCAGCAGCCCCCCGCAGGGGGACACTGAAGCTTTCTTT.